This is a list of T cell receptor beta chains from one sample in a study of OX40 agonist ivuxolimab in advanced cancers. Generated by immunoSEQ multiplex PCR, the TCRdb table keeps only in-frame clones and is missing some. Altogether tens of thousands of clones are present, around nine tenths being singletons, with the ten largest covering 0.27%. The sequences come from CD4+ or CD8+ T cells sorted from blood, collected in a trial of the OX40 agonist ivuxolimab. These receptors were obtained from an adult with an advanced solid tumor such as melanoma, head and neck, liver or kidney cancer. The CDR3 runs from the conserved cysteine through the conserved F or W. The order of the fields is clone size, V gene, D gene, J gene, CDR3 protein, CDR3 DNA. A D gene is named only where the DNA matches it firmly. Not all rows give a size; the values are once, few, many and, for expanded clones, a class.

NA,TRBV7-6,TRBD2,TRBJ2-2,CASSLAGGSGPTGELFF,TGTGCCAGCAGCTTAGCCGGGGGTAGCGGGCCCACCGGGGAGCTGTTTTTT
NA,TRBV19,NA,TRBJ1-1,CASSVLGVNTEAFF,TGTGCCAGTAGTGTCCTGGGGGTCAACACTGAAGCTTTCTTT
NA,TRBV9,TRBD2,TRBJ2-1,CASSVGLAGVNNEQFF,TGTGCCAGCAGCGTTGGACTAGCGGGAGTCAACAATGAGCAGTTCTTC
NA,TRBV6-1,NA,TRBJ1-2,CASRRGYGYTF,TGTGCCAGCAGGCGAGGATATGGCTACACCTTC
NA,TRBV6-5,TRBD1,TRBJ2-3,CASRGTGSDTQYF,TGTGCCAGCAGAGGGACAGGGTCCGATACGCAGTATTTT
NA,TRBV6-5,TRBD1,TRBJ2-7,CASSSPRTGTYEQYF,TGTGCCAGCAGTTCTCCTCGGACAGGGACCTACGAGCAGTACTTC
NA,TRBV2,NA,TRBJ2-3,CASIARTSTDTQYF,TGTGCCAGTATAGCGAGAACGAGCACAGATACGCAGTATTTT
NA,TRBV28,NA,TRBJ2-1,CASSPLNWQGANNEQFF,TGTGCCAGCAGTCCTCTAAACTGGCAGGGAGCCAACAATGAGCAGTTCTTC
NA,TRBV11-2,NA,TRBJ2-1,CASSSLGTSYNEQFF,TGTGCCAGCAGTTCCTTGGGGACCTCCTACAATGAGCAGTTCTTC
NA,TRBV19,NA,TRBJ2-7,CASSIYGTGHRGYEQYF,TGTGCCAGTAGTATATACGGAACAGGCCACCGCGGCTACGAGCAGTACTTC
NA,TRBV7-9,TRBD1,TRBJ1-1,CASSYTGVEAFF,TGTGCCAGCAGTTATACAGGGGTTGAAGCTTTCTTT
NA,TRBV5-1,NA,TRBJ1-6,CASTPGSSGSPLHF,TGCGCCAGCACCCCAGGATCCAGTGGATCACCCCTCCACTTT
NA,TRBV7-9,NA,TRBJ2-7,CASSLVEGSWTVYEQYF,TGTGCCAGCAGCTTAGTAGAGGGGTCGTGGACAGTCTACGAGCAGTACTTC
NA,TRBV6-5,NA,TRBJ1-1,CASSLTGLMNTEAFF,TGTGCCAGCAGTTTAACAGGTCTCATGAACACTGAAGCTTTCTTT
NA,TRBV7-3,NA,TRBJ2-3,CASSLGGGEDTQYF,TGTGCCAGCAGCTTAGGAGGGGGCGAAGATACGCAGTATTTT
NA,TRBV27,TRBD1,TRBJ2-1,CASSPRQGSYNEQFF,TGTGCCAGCAGTCCCCGACAGGGCTCCTACAATGAGCAGTTCTTC
NA,TRBV18,NA,TRBJ2-2,CASSPGTWTGELFF,TGTGCCAGCTCACCCGGGACATGGACCGGGGAGCTGTTTTTT
once,TRBV7-9,TRBD1,TRBJ1-1,CASSRTGAGGNTEAFF,TGTGCCAGCAGCCGTACAGGGGCAGGGGGGAACACTGAAGCTTTCTTT
NA,TRBV6-5,NA,TRBJ2-7,CASRDNYEQYF,TGTGCCAGCAGGGACAACTACGAGCAGTACTTC
NA,TRBV19,NA,TRBJ2-1,CASSIKQGNNEQFF,TGTGCCAGTAGTATCAAACAGGGAAACAATGAGCAGTTCTTC
NA,TRBV5-6,NA,TRBJ1-4,CASRGISADEKLFF,TGTGCCAGCAGAGGAATTAGTGCCGATGAAAAACTGTTTTTT
NA,TRBV7-9,TRBD2,TRBJ2-7,CASSPRLAGPLEQYF,TGTGCCAGCAGCCCGCGACTAGCGGGACCCCTCGAGCAGTACTTC
NA,TRBV29-1,NA,TRBJ1-2,CSVMTETNYGYTF,TGCAGCGTTATGACAGAAACTAACTATGGCTACACCTTC
once,TRBV4-1,TRBD1,TRBJ2-7,CASSQERRGQGYEQYF,TGCGCCAGCAGCCAAGAAAGGAGGGGACAGGGTTACGAGCAGTACTTC
NA,TRBV9,NA,TRBJ2-1,CASSVSSQQTYNEQFF,TGTGCCAGCAGCGTGTCATCGCAACAGACCTACAATGAGCAGTTCTTC
NA,TRBV19,NA,TRBJ2-1,CASTGSRLYNEQFF,TGTGCCAGTACCGGGTCTCGTCTCTACAATGAGCAGTTCTTC
medium-sized,TRBV4-3,NA,TRBJ1-2,CASSQDRTYGYTF,TGCGCCAGCAGCCAAGACAGAACCTATGGCTACACCTTC
NA,TRBV7-9,NA,TRBJ1-5,CASSLEGSQPQHF,TGTGCCAGCAGCTTGGAAGGGTCTCAGCCCCAGCATTTT
NA,TRBV7-9,NA,TRBJ1-1,CASRIVRMDTEAFF,TGTGCCAGCAGGATAGTCCGTATGGACACTGAAGCTTTCTTT
once,TRBV2,NA,TRBJ2-3,CASRRDSTDTQYF,TGTGCCAGCAGACGGGACTCCACAGATACGCAGTATTTT
NA,TRBV7-9,TRBD2,TRBJ2-1,CASSLALGTSVSYNEQFF,TGTGCCAGCAGCTTAGCGCTAGGGACTAGCGTCTCCTACAATGAGCAGTTCTTC
NA,TRBV7-2,NA,TRBJ1-3,CASSLIPDTIYF,TGTGCCAGCAGCTTAATTCCAGACACCATATATTTT
NA,TRBV11-3,NA,TRBJ2-1,CASSLVSEQFF,TGTGCCAGCAGCTTAGTCTCTGAGCAGTTCTTC
few,TRBV29-1,TRBD1,TRBJ1-2,CSVGLRDRPLKGFYTF,TGCAGCGTCGGGCTCCGGGACAGGCCTCTAAAAGGCTTCTACACCTTC
NA,TRBV5-1,TRBD2,TRBJ2-5,CASSLGSSGRTETQYF,TGCGCCAGCAGCTTGGGGTCTAGCGGGAGGACAGAGACCCAGTACTTC
NA,TRBV6-1,TRBD2,TRBJ2-7,CASRPTSGAYEQYF,TGTGCCAGCAGACCGACTAGCGGCGCCTACGAGCAGTACTTC
NA,TRBV7-6,NA,TRBJ1-4,CASSADLATNEKLFF,TGTGCCAGCAGCGCGGACCTGGCGACTAATGAAAAACTGTTTTTT
NA,TRBV21-1,NA,TRBJ1-5,CASSTGAYLNQPQHF,TGTGCCAGCAGCACTGGAGCGTACCTCAATCAGCCCCAGCATTTT
once,TRBV11-2,TRBD1,TRBJ2-1,CASSPDRVLTNEQFF,TGTGCCAGCAGCCCGGACAGGGTTCTAACCAATGAGCAGTTCTTC
NA,TRBV29-1,NA,TRBJ2-7,CSFVGPPPSEQYF,TGCAGCTTTGTGGGGCCCCCCCCCAGCGAGCAGTACTTC
once,TRBV6-6,TRBD1,TRBJ1-1,CASSISSTGLNTEAFF,TGTGCCAGCAGTATCTCATCGACAGGGCTGAACACTGAAGCTTTCTTT
NA,TRBV7-6,NA,TRBJ2-7,CASSPPKQYF,TGTGCCAGCAGCCCCCCAAAGCAGTACTTC
once,TRBV7-2,NA,TRBJ1-1,CATHANRNTEAFF,TGTGCCACCCACGCCAACAGAAACACTGAAGCTTTCTTT
NA,TRBV18,NA,TRBJ2-3,CASSSTDTQYF,TGTGCCAGCTCATCGACAGATACGCAGTATTTT
NA,TRBV28,TRBD1,TRBJ1-2,CASSRTGPYGYTF,TGTGCCAGCAGTAGGACAGGGCCCTATGGCTACACCTTC
NA,TRBV2,TRBD1,TRBJ2-3,CASRTTGVSDTQYF,TGTGCCAGCAGGACCACAGGGGTGTCAGATACGCAGTATTTT
NA,TRBV19,NA,TRBJ2-4,CASSMGGRYGAKNIQYF,TGTGCCAGTAGTATGGGAGGCAGGTATGGAGCCAAAAACATTCAGTACTTC
NA,TRBV5-1,NA,TRBJ2-1,CASSLGQGSYNEQFF,TGCGCCAGCAGCTTGGGGCAGGGGTCCTACAATGAGCAGTTCTTC
NA,TRBV10-3,NA,TRBJ2-2,CAISEVGAGELFF,TGTGCCATCAGTGAAGTGGGCGCCGGGGAGCTGTTTTTT
NA,TRBV6-1,NA,TRBJ1-2,CASSEATAGAVYGYTF,TGTGCCAGCAGTGAAGCTACGGCAGGGGCTGTATATGGCTACACCTTC
NA,TRBV11-2,NA,TRBJ2-7,CASSLEFQDSYEQYF,TGTGCCAGCAGCTTAGAGTTCCAGGATTCCTACGAGCAGTACTTC
NA,TRBV7-6,NA,TRBJ2-5,CASSLREGETQYF,TGTGCCAGCAGCTTAAGAGAGGGCGAGACCCAGTACTTC
NA,TRBV29-1,NA,TRBJ2-7,CSAVSGTVSYEQYF,TGCAGCGCCGTATCCGGGACGGTTTCCTACGAGCAGTACTTC
NA,TRBV4-1,NA,TRBJ2-2,CASSQRDQWEAGELFF,TGCGCCAGCAGCCAGCGGGACCAGTGGGAGGCCGGGGAGCTGTTTTTT
few,TRBV18,TRBD1,TRBJ2-7,CASSPGQGHGEQYF,TGTGCCAGCTCCCCGGGACAGGGGCATGGGGAGCAGTACTTC
NA,TRBV15,TRBD1,TRBJ2-2,CATSSNRGNTGELFF,TGTGCCACCAGCAGCAACAGGGGGAACACCGGGGAGCTGTTTTTT
once,TRBV19,NA,TRBJ1-5,CASLREGWEPQHF,TGTGCCAGTCTGAGAGAGGGCTGGGAGCCCCAGCATTTT
NA,TRBV4-1,NA,TRBJ2-7,CASSPRGRAFSYEQYF,TGCGCCAGCAGCCCCAGGGGCAGGGCTTTCTCCTACGAGCAGTACTTC